This T cell receptor beta chain was sequenced in a study of STAT3 mutations in large granular lymphocyte leukemia. Overall study results and limits: At least one immunodominant TCR beta clonotype appeared in every T-cell large granular lymphocyte leukemia patient.

CDR3 length equals 13 residues. The V gene lost 0 bases and the J gene lost 7 bases, with 10 bases spanning the gap. Looked up from germline, CDR1 is SGHNT and CDR2 is YYREEE (reference sequence). Measured with immunoSEQ multiplex PCR; TCRdb has only the in-frame clones, and not every one. The table has about 5,900 clones, approximately 91% seen once; the top ten hold approximately 15%. As regards this clone: What it recognizes is unknown.

Sample: PBMCs. The sequence was collected from a human donor with T large granular lymphocyte leukemia. Some clones in this sample may be carry-over from other donors' samples. The J gene is TRBJ1-2, the V gene TRBV5-4, with a tentative D call TRBD1 (6 bases). As DNA, the CDR3 is TGTGCCAGCAGCTTGGCCGGGGGCGGTGGCTACACCTTC. It codes for CASSLAGGGGYTF.